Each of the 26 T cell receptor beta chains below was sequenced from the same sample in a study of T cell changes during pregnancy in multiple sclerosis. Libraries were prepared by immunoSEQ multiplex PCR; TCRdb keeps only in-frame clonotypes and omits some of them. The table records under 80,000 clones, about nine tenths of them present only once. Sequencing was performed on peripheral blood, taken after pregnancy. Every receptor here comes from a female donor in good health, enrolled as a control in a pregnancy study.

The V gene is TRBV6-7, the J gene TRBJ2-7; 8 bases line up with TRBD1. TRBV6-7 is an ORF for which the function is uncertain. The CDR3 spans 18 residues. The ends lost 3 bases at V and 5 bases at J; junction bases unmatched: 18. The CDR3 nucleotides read TGTGCCAGCAGTTATGTCCCCCAGGGGGCAAGGGAGGCGGACGAGCAGTACTTC. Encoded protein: CASSYVPQGAREADEQYF.

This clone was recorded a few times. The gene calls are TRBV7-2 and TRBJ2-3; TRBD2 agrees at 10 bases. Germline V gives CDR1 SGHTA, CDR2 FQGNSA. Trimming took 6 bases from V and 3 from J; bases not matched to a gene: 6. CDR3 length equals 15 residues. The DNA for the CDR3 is TGTGCCAGCAGACCGGCGGGACTAGCGACAGATACGCAGTATTTT. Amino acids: CASRPAGLATDTQYF.

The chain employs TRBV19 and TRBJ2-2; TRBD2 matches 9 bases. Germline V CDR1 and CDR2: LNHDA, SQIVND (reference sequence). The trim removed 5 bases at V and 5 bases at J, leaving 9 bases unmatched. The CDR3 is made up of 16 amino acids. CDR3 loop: CASSSGAGGRTGELFF. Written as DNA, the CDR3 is TGTGCCAGTAGTTCGGGGGCGGGGGGGAGAACCGGGGAGCTGTTTTTT.

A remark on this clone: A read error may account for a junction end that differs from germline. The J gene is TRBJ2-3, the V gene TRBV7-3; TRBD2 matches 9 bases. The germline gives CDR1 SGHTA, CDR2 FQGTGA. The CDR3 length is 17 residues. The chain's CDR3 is CASSLTGLAASTDTQYF. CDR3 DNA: TGTGCCAGCAGCCTAACGGGACTAGCTGCAAGCACAGATACGCAGTATTTT.

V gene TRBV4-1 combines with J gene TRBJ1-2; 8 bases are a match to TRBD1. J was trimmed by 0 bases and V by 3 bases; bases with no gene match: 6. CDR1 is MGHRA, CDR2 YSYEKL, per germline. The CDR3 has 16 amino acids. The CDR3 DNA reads TGCGCCAGCAGCCATGGAAACAGGGGGGCTAACTATGGCTACACCTTC. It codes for CASSHGNRGANYGYTF.

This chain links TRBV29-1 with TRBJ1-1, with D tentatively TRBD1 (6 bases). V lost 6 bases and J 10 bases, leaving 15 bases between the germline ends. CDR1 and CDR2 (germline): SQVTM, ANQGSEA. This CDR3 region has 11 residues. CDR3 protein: CSVLTGTAAFF. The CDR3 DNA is TGCAGCGTCCTGACAGGAACGGCAGCTTTCTTT.

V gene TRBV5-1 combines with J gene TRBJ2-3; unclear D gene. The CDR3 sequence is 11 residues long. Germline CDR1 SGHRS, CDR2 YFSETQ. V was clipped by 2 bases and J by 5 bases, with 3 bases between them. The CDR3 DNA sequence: TGCGCCAGCAGCTTACAAGATACGCAGTATTTT. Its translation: CASSLQDTQYF.

In nucleotides, the CDR3 is TGTGCCAGCAGTTTACCCGGGACTAGCGGGGGGGTAGAGACCCAGTACTTC. Translating gives CASSLPGTSGGVETQYF. This chain uses TRBV27 with TRBJ2-5, with 16 positions matching TRBD2. The CDR3 has 17 amino acids. The J segment lost 4 bases and the V segment lost 2 bases, leaving 4 bases of the junction unmatched. Germline CDR1 reads MNHEY; CDR2 reads SMNVEV (reference sequence).

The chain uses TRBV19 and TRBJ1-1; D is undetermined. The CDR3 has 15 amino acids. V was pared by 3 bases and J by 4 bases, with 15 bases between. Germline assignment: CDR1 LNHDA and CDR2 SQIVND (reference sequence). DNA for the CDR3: TGTGCCAGTAGTATGGGCAGTTTATTGTTCACTGAAGCTTTCTTT. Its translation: CASSMGSLLFTEAFF. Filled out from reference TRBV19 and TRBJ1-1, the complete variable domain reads DGGITQSPKYLFRKEGQNVTLSCEQNLNHDAMYWYRQDPGQGLRLIYYSQIVNDFQKGDIAEGYSVSREKKESFPLTVTSAQKNPTAFYLCASSMGSLLFTEAFFGQGTRLTVV.

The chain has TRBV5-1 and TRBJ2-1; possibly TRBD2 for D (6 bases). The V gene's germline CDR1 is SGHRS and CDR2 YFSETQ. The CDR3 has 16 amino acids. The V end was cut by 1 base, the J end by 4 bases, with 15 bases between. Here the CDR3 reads CASSLISAGRYNEQFF. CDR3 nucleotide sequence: TGCGCCAGCAGCTTGATTTCCGCGGGGCGGTACAATGAGCAGTTCTTC.

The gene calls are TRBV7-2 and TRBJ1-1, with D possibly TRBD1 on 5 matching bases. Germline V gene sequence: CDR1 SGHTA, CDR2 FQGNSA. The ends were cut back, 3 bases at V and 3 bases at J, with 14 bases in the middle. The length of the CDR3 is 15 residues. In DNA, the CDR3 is TGTGCCAGCAGCTTTCGTGGCGGGGCTTACACTGAAGCTTTCTTT. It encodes CASSFRGGAYTEAFF.

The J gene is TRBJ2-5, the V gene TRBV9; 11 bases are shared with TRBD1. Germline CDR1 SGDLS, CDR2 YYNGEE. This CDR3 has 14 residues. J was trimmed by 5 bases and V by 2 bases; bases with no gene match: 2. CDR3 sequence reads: CASSVDRGRETQYF. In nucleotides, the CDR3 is TGTGCCAGCAGCGTGGACAGGGGGCGGGAGACCCAGTACTTC.

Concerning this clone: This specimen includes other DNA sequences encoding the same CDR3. CDR3 DNA: TGCGCCAGCAGCCTTGACAGGGTTAATTCACCCCTCCACTTT. Translation: CASSLDRVNSPLHF. The chain carries TRBV5-1 and TRBJ1-6; 7 bases line up with TRBD1. The CDR3 is 14 amino acids. V was pared by 4 bases and J by 6 bases, with 4 bases of the junction left unmatched. Germline CDR1 and CDR2: SGHRS and YFSETQ.

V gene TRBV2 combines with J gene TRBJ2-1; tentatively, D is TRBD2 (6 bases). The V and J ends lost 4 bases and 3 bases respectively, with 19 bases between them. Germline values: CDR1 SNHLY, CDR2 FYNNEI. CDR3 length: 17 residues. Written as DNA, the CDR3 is TGTGCCAGCAGTGTATTTAGAAGCGGAGGGGTCTACAATGAGCAGTTCTTC. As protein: CASSVFRSGGVYNEQFF.

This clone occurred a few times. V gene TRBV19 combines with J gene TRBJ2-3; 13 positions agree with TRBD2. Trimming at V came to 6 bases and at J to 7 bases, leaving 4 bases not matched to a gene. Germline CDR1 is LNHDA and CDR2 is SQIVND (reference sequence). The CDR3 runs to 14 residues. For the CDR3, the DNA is TGTGCCAGTAGCCCACTAGCGGGGGGGAATACGCAGTATTTT. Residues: CASSPLAGGNTQYF.

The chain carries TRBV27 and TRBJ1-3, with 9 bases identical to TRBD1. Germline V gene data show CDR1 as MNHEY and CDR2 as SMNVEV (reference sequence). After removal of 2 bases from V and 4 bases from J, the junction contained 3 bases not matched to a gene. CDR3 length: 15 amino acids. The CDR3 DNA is TGTGCCAGCAGTTTAACAGGGGGCGTCGGAAACACCATATATTTT. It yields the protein CASSLTGGVGNTIYF.

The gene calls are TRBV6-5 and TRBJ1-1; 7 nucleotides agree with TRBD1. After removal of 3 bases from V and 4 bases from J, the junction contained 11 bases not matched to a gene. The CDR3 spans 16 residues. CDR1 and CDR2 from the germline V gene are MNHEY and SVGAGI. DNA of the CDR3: TGTGCCAGCAGTTATGGTAGGGGGCGACGGAGCACTGAAGCTTTCTTT. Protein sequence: CASSYGRGRRSTEAFF.

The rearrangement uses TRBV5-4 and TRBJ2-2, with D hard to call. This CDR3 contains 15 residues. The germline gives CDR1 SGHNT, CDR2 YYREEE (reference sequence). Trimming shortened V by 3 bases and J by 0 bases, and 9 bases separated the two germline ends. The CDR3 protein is CASSSPQTNTGELFF. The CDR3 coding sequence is TGTGCCAGCAGCTCCCCGCAGACGAACACCGGGGAGCTGTTTTTT.

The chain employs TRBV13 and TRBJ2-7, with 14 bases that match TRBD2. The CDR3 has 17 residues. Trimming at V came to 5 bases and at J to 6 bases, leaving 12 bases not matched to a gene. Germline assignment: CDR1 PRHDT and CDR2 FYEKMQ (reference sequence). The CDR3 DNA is TGTGCCAGCAGCCATTCAGTTTTTGGGACTAGCGGGGGCGAGCAGTACTTC. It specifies CASSHSVFGTSGGEQYF.

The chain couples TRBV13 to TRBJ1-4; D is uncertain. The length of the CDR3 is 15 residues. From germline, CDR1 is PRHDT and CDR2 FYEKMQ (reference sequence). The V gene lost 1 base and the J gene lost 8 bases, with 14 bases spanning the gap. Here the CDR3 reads CASSLARGSHEKLFF. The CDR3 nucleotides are TGTGCCAGCAGCTTAGCGAGAGGGAGTCACGAAAAACTGTTTTTT.

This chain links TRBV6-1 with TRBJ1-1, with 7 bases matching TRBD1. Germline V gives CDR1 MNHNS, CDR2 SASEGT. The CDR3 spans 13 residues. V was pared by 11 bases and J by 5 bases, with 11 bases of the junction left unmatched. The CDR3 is CASRQGVETEAFF. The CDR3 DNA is TGTGCCTCACGCCAGGGGGTCGAGACTGAAGCTTTCTTT.

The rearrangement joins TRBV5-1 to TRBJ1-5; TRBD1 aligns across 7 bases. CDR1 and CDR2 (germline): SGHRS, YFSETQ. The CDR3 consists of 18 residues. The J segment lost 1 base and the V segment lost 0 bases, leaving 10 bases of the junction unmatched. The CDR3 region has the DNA TGCGCCAGCAGCTTGGTCGGAGGGGGCGTCTGGAGCAATCAGCCCCAGCATTTT. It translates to CASSLVGGGVWSNQPQHF.

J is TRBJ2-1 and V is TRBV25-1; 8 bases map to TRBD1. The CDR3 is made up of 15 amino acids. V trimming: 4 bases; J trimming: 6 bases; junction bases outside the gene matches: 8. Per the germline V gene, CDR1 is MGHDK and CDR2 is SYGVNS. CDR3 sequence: CASSVIQGGINEQFF. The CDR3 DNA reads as TGTGCCAGCAGTGTAATACAGGGGGGTATCAATGAGCAGTTCTTC. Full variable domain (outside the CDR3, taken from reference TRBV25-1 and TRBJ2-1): EADIYQTPRYLVIGTGKKITLECSQTMGHDKMYWYQQDPGMELHLIHYSYGVNSTEKGDLSSESTVSRIRTEHFPLTLESARPSHTSQYLCASSVIQGGINEQFFGPGTRLTVL.

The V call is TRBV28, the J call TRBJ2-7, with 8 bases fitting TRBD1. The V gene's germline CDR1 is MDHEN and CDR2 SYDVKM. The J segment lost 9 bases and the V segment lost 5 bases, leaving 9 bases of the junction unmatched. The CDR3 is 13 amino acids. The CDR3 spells CASSPTWTGRQYF. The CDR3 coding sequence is TGTGCCAGCAGTCCAACCTGGACAGGGCGGCAGTACTTC. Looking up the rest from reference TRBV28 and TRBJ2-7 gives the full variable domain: DVKVTQSSRYLVKRTGEKVFLECVQDMDHENMFWYRQDPGLGLRLIYFSYDVKMKEKGDIPEGYSVSREKKERFSLILESASTNQTSMYLCASSPTWTGRQYFGPGTRLTVT.

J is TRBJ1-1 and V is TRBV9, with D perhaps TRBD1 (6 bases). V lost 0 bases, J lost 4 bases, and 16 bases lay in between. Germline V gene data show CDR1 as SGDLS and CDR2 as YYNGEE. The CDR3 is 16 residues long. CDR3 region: CASSVGAGAAVTEAFF. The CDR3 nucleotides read TGTGCCAGCAGCGTAGGTGCAGGGGCAGCGGTCACTGAAGCTTTCTTT.

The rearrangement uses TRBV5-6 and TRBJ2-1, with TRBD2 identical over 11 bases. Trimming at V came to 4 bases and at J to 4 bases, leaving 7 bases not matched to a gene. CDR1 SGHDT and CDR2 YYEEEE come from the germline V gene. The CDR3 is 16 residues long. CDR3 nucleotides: TGTGCCAGCAGCCCCCGACTAGCGGGGCTTTACAATGAGCAGTTCTTC. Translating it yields CASSPRLAGLYNEQFF.